This is a list of T cell receptor beta chains from one sample in a study of blood T cell repertoires in COVID-19. Method: immunoSEQ multiplex PCR; TCRdb's copy keeps in-frame clones and lacks some. The table shows 110,000 to 150,000 clones, with more than 75% occurring only once. Sequencing was carried out using peripheral blood. The source is a human donor in a cohort sampled during active COVID-19. Each CDR3 is given with its conserved first and last residue. The D gene is left open where the match is weak. The listing skips clone size in some rows; elsewhere it reads once, few, many or a size class.

abundance	d_gene	v_gene	j_gene	CDR3nt	CDR3aa
few	NA	TRBV20-1	TRBJ2-7	TGCAGTGCTAGTGGGGTCGGGAAGAACTACGAGCAGTACTTC	CSASGVGKNYEQYF
once	TRBD2	TRBV5-4	TRBJ2-1	TGTGCCAGCAGCTCAGGGACTAGCGGTTCCTACAATGAGCAGTTCTTC	CASSSGTSGSYNEQFF
NA	NA	TRBV4-1	TRBJ1-4	TGCGCCAGCAGGGGGGGGGCACGTAATGAAAAACTGTTTTTT	CASRGGARNEKLFF
NA	NA	TRBV28	TRBJ1-1	TGTGCCAGCAGTTTAAGGGGAGGGAACACTGAAGCTTTCTTT	CASSLRGGNTEAFF
NA	NA	TRBV7-8	TRBJ2-7	TGTGCCAGCAGCTCCTCTGGGAGTGGGTCCGAGCAGTACTTC	CASSSSGSGSEQYF
once	NA	TRBV29-1	TRBJ1-1	TGCAGCGTCCACGGACAGACTGAAGCTTTCTTT	CSVHGQTEAFF
NA	NA	TRBV27	TRBJ2-3	TGTGCCAGCAGTTTAAGGTCGAGCGGGCGGGGAGATACGCAGTATTTT	CASSLRSSGRGDTQYF
NA	TRBD2	TRBV18	TRBJ2-3	TGTGCCAGCTCACCACCAGCCAGCGGGGGGGCAGATACGCAGTATTTT	CASSPPASGGADTQYF
NA	TRBD1	TRBV9	TRBJ1-2	TGTGCCAGCAGCGTAGCCCCGGGACAGGGGTTGTATTCGGACTATGGCTACACCTTC	CASSVAPGQGLYSDYGYTF
NA	TRBD1	TRBV2	TRBJ2-5	TGTGCCAGCAGTGAAGAGGGACAGGGGGCGGAGACCCAGTACTTC	CASSEEGQGAETQYF
NA	NA	TRBV28	TRBJ2-4	TGTGCCAGCAGTATCCGGGACACCTTAGCCAAAAACATTCAGTACTTC	CASSIRDTLAKNIQYF
NA	TRBD1	TRBV5-5	TRBJ2-5	TGTGCCAGCAGCTCGGGACAGGGCAAAGAGACCCAGTACTTC	CASSSGQGKETQYF
NA	NA	TRBV5-1	TRBJ2-4	TGCGCCAGCAGCTTCCAGGGATCGGGAGACATTCAGTACTTC	CASSFQGSGDIQYF
NA	NA	TRBV6-5	TRBJ1-3	TGTGCCAGCAGTCTTGACAGGAGCTCTGGAAACACCATATATTTT	CASSLDRSSGNTIYF
NA	TRBD1	TRBV7-3	TRBJ2-1	TGTGCCAGCAGCCTAACTTGGGGACAGTCGAATGAGCAGTTCTTC	CASSLTWGQSNEQFF
NA	NA	TRBV10-2	TRBJ1-1	TGCGCCAGCAGTGTTATGGGGACACAGAGCAGTGAAGCTTTCTTT	CASSVMGTQSSEAFF
NA	NA	TRBV7-3	TRBJ2-3	TGTGCCAGCAGCTTATGGAGTAGAGATACGCAGTATTTT	CASSLWSRDTQYF
NA	NA	TRBV6-5	TRBJ1-6	TGTGCCAGCAGTTACAAGGGAAGGGGTTCACCCCTCCACTTT	CASSYKGRGSPLHF
NA	TRBD1	TRBV7-9	TRBJ1-1	TGTGCCGGAACGAGGACAGGGAGGAACACTGAAGCTTTCTTT	CAGTRTGRNTEAFF
NA	TRBD1	TRBV18	TRBJ1-4	TGTGCCAGCTCATCAAATCGACAGGGGCATAGTGAAAAACTGTTTTTT	CASSSNRQGHSEKLFF
NA	NA	TRBV28	TRBJ1-1	TGTGCCAGCAGCCCCCATGGGCGAATAGAAACTGAAGCTTTCTTT	CASSPHGRIETEAFF
NA	NA	TRBV28	TRBJ2-4	TGTGCCAGCAGCCCCCACGGGATAGCCAAAAACATTCAGTACTTC	CASSPHGIAKNIQYF
many	NA	TRBV7-9	TRBJ2-1	TGTGCCAGCAGCGCACAGGGCAATGAGCAGTTCTTC	CASSAQGNEQFF
NA	NA	TRBV19	TRBJ1-2	TGTGCCAGTAGTAGGGGGCAAACAGGTGGCTACACCTTC	CASSRGQTGGYTF
NA	TRBD1	TRBV5-5	TRBJ1-4	TGTGCCAGCAGCAGCGCACCGGGACAGGATTACGAAAAACTGTTTTTT	CASSSAPGQDYEKLFF
once	NA	TRBV7-9	TRBJ1-1	TGTGCCAGCAGCCAGGAAGGAAGCACTGAAGCTTTCTTT	CASSQEGSTEAFF
NA	NA	TRBV19	TRBJ2-1	TGTGCCAGTAGAACCAATCAGGGGAATGAGCAGTTCTTC	CASRTNQGNEQFF
NA	NA	TRBV5-4	TRBJ2-7	TGTGCCAGCAGCACGAAGGGGACTGGCGAGCAGTACTTC	CASSTKGTGEQYF
NA	TRBD1	TRBV5-4	TRBJ1-5	TGTGCCAGCAGCATATGGACAGGGAATCAGCCCCAGCATTTT	CASSIWTGNQPQHF
once	NA	TRBV6-5	TRBJ1-1	TGTGCCAGCAGTTATACGGCTCTGGGAGTGAACACTGAAGCTTTCTTT	CASSYTALGVNTEAFF
NA	TRBD2	TRBV2	TRBJ2-5	TGTGCCAGCAGTGTGGCTAGCGGGATCCAAGAGACCCAGTACTTC	CASSVASGIQETQYF
NA	TRBD2	TRBV18	TRBJ2-7	TGTGCCAGCTCACCCCCCCGGCTAGCGGGGTCCTACGAGCAGTACTTC	CASSPPRLAGSYEQYF
NA	NA	TRBV18	TRBJ2-1	TGTGCCAGCTCACCACCGAGGACAGGACTATCCAATGAGCAGTTCTTC	CASSPPRTGLSNEQFF
NA	TRBD2	TRBV5-5	TRBJ2-4	TGTGCCAGCAGTTTCACGAGCGGGACTAGCCTAAACATTCAGTACTTC	CASSFTSGTSLNIQYF